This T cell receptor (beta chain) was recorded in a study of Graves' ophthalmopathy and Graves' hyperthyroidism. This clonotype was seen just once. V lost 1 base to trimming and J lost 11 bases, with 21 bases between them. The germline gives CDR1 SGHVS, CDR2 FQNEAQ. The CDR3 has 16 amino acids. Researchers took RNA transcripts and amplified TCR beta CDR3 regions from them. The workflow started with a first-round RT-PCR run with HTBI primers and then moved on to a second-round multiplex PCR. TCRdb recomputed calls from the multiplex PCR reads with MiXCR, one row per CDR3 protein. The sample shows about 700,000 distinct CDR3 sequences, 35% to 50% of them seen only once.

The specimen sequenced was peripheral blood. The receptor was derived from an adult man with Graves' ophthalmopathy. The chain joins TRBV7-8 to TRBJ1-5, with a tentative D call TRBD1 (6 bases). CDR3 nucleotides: TGTGCCAGCAGCTTAGTGAGCGGGGGGCTCACGGAGACCCAGCATTTT. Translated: CASSLVSGGLTETQHF.